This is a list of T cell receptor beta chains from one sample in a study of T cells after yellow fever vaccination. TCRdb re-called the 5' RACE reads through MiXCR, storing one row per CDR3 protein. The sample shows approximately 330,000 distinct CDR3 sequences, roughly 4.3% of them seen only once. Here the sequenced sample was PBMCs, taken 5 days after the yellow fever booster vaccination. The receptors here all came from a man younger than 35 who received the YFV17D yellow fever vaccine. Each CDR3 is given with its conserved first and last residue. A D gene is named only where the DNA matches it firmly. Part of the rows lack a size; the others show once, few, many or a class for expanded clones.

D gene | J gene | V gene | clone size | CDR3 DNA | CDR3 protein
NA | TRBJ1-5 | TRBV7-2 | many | TGTGCCAGCAGCTTAATGCAGGGTCTGTTGCAGCCCCAGCATTTT | CASSLMQGLLQPQHF
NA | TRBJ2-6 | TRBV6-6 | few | TGTGCCAGCAGTTACACGGATGGGGCCAACGTCCTGACTTTC | CASSYTDGANVLTF
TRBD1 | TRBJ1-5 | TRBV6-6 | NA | TGTGCCAGCAGTGAGTGGCCGGGACAGGGAATCCAGCCCCAGCATTTT | CASSEWPGQGIQPQHF
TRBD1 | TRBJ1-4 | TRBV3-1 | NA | TGTGCCAGCAGCCATGGAAGACAGGGTAATGAAAAACTGTTTTTT | CASSHGRQGNEKLFF
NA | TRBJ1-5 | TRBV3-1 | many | TGTGCCAGCAGCCAAGTACCGGGGCAGCCCCAGCATTTT | CASSQVPGQPQHF
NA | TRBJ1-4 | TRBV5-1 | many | TGCGCCAGCAGCGCCCAGTATGGGACAACTAATGAAAAACTGTTTTTT | CASSAQYGTTNEKLFF
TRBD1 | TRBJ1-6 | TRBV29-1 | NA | TGCAGCGTGAAGGACAGGGGAGCTAATTCACCCCTCCACTTT | CSVKDRGANSPLHF
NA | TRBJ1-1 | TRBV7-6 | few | TGTGCCTCCGTGCGGGGCGAGGCGAACACTGAAGCTTTCTTT | CASVRGEANTEAFF
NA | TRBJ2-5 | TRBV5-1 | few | TGCGCCAGCAGGATGGGGCAAGAGACCCAGTACTTC | CASRMGQETQYF
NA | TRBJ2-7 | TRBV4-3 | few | TGCGCCAGCAGCCAAGATAGAGGCAGGGGTGATAACGAGCAGTACTTC | CASSQDRGRGDNEQYF
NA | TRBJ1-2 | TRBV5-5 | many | TGTGCCAGCAGCGGGGCTGGGACATGGATTTATGGCTACACCTTC | CASSGAGTWIYGYTF
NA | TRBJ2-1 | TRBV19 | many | TGTGCCAGTAGTATAGTGGCAGGGGTTGACAATGAGCAGTTCTTC | CASSIVAGVDNEQFF
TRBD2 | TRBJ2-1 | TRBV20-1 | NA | TGCAGTGCTAGAGACCCTGCGACTGCGGGGGGGCCGCCGGATGAGCAGTTCTTC | CSARDPATAGGPPDEQFF
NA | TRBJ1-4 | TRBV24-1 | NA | TGTGCCACCAGTGATTCGAGCGCCATATCGGAAAAACTGTTTTTT | CATSDSSAISEKLFF
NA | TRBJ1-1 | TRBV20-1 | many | TGCAGTGCTAGTATCAGCGGACTGAACACTGAAGCTTTCTTT | CSASISGLNTEAFF
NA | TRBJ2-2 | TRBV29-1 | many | TGCAGCATTGGGGGGCCCAACACCGGGGAGCTGTTTTTT | CSIGGPNTGELFF
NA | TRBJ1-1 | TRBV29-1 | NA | TGCAGCGTTGAGTCCCCCGACGTGGCCGCTTTCTTT | CSVESPDVAAFF
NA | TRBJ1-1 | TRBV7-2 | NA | TGTGCCAGCAGCTCGCGCTGGTCGGCGACGGGCACTGAAGCTTTCTTT | CASSSRWSATGTEAFF
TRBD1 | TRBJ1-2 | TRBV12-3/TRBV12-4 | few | TGTGCCAGCAGGGACAGGGGCCTTCCTGGCTACACCTTC | CASRDRGLPGYTF
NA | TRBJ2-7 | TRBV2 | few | TGTGCCAGCACGAGTAGCGGCTACGAGCAGTACTTC | CASTSSGYEQYF
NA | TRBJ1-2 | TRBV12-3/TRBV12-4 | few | TGTGCCAGCAAACGGGGCGCGGATGGCTACACCTTC | CASKRGADGYTF
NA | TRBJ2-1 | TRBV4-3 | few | TGCGCCAGCAGCCAGGAGGCCTACAATGAGCAGTTCTTC | CASSQEAYNEQFF
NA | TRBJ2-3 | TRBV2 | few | TGTGCCAGCAATTCGAGGGGCACAGATACGCAGTATTTT | CASNSRGTDTQYF
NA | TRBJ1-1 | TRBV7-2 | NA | TGTGCCAGCAGCTTAGAGTACAGATACACTGAAGCTTTATTT | CASSLEYRYTEALF
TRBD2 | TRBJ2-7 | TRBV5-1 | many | TGCGCCAGCAGCGGTTCGGGGGGGCCCGCCGAGCAGTACTTC | CASSGSGGPAEQYF
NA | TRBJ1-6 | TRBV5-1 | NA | TGCGCCAGCAGCTTGGCCGACCGGGGCCCCCTCTATAATTCACCCCTCCACTTT | CASSLADRGPLYNSPLHF
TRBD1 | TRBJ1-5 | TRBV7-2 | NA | TGTGCCAGCAGCCCGTCGGGGGACAGCCCTAATCAGCCCCAGCATTTT | CASSPSGDSPNQPQHF
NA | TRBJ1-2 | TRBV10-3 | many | TGTGCCATCAGTGGGGATGGTTATGGCGGCTACACCTTC | CAISGDGYGGYTF
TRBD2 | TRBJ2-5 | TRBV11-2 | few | TGTGCCAGCAGCCCGGCCCCGACTAGCGGGGGGGAAGAGACCCAGTACTTC | CASSPAPTSGGEETQYF
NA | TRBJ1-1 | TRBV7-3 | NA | TGTGCCAGCAGCCCCGGGGGGGGCCTAATGAACACTGAAGCTTTCTTT | CASSPGGGLMNTEAFF
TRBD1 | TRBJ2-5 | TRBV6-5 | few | TGTGCCAGCAGTTACCCCGGGACAGGTGACCGGGAGACCCAGTACTTC | CASSYPGTGDRETQYF
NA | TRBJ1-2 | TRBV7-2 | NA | TGTGCCAGCAGCTTAGGGGGCAGCCAAGTTGGAGGCTACACCTTC | CASSLGGSQVGGYTF
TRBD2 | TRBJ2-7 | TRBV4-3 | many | TGCGCCAGCAGCCATGGCGGGGGCTACGAGCAGTACTTC | CASSHGGGYEQYF
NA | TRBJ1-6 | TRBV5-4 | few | TGTGCCAGCAGCTTGGACACTGCTGGGGGTTCACCCCTCCACTTT | CASSLDTAGGSPLHF
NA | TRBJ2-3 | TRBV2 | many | TGTGCCAGCAGTACGGAAACTCCCCTCACAGATACGCAGTATTTT | CASSTETPLTDTQYF
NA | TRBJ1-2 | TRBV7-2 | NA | TGTGCCAGCAGCGACGCCCAAGGCCCCGGGTATGGCTACACCTTC | CASSDAQGPGYGYTF
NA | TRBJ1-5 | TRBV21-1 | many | TGTGCCAGCAGCAAAAAAAACGGGGCCACAGGGGGCAGCAATCAGCCCCAGCATTTT | CASSKKNGATGGSNQPQHF
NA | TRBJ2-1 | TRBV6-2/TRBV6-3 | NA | TGTGCCAGCAGTTCGGGACCCGACAATGAGCAGTTCTTC | CASSSGPDNEQFF
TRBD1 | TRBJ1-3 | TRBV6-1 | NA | TGTGCCAGCAGCCCTCGCGCGCGGGACAGGGTAGAGTACACCATATGTTTT | CASSPRARDRVEYTICF
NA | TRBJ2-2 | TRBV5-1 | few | TGCGCCAGCAGCTTGGGGGCAGGGTTTTCGACCGGGGAGCTGTTTTTT | CASSLGAGFSTGELFF
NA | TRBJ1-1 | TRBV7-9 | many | TGTGCCAGCAGCTTGAATGGGAATGTGGCTTTCTTT | CASSLNGNVAFF
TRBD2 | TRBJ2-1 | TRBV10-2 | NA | TGCGCCAGCAGGGATCCGGGACTAGGCAATGAGCAGTTCTTC | CASRDPGLGNEQFF
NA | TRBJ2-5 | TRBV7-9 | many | TGTGCCAGCAGACAGGAGGAGACCCAGTACTTC | CASRQEETQYF
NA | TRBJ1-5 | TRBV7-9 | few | TGTGCCAGCAGCCCAGTAAGACAGCCCCAGCATTTT | CASSPVRQPQHF
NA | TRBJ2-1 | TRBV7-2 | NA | TGTGCCAGCAGCTTTGCGGCGGGAAAATACAATGAGCAGTTCTTC | CASSFAAGKYNEQFF